What follows describes a single T cell receptor (beta chain). The target antigen is unknown. This sample was included in a study of cytomegalovirus exposure and HLA in healthy donors. General observations from the study: Associated with cytomegalovirus, according to the listing, were some 150 TCR beta chains. Near-uniform donor sequencing depth was presumed by presence/absence analyses.

The CDR3 contains 12 residues. V gave up 5 bases and J gave up 10 bases, with 14 bases separating them. Germline CDR1 MDHEN, CDR2 SYDVKM. PCR primers comprised 60 Vbeta and 13 Jbeta primers. Libraries were prepared by immunoSEQ multiplex PCR; TCRdb keeps only in-frame clonotypes and omits some of them. The profile covers around 140,000 clones, with roughly 79% appearing a single time and roughly 9.7% taken by the ten largest. The sample taken for sequencing was PBMCs. The chain combines TRBV28 with TRBJ1-1; D remains ambiguous. The receptor comes from a woman aged 55-70 years in good health and CMV-seropositive. The CDR3 DNA follows: TGTGCCAGCAGTCTTGGGAGAGCCTCAGCTTTCTTT. Translated: CASSLGRASAFF.